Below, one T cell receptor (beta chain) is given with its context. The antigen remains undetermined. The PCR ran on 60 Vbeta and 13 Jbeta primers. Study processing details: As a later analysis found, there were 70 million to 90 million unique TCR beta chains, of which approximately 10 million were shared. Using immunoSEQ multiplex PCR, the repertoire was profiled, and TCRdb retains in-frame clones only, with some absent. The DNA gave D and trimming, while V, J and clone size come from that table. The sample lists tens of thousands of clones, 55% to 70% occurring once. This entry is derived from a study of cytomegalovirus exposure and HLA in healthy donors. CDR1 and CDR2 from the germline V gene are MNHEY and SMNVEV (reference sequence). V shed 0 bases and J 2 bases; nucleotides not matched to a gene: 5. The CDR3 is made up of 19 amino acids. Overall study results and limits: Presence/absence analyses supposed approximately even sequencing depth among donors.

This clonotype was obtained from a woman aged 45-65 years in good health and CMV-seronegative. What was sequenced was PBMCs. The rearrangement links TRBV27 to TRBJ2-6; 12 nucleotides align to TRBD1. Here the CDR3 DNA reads TGTGCCAGCAGTTTATCTAGGGGACAGGGGGCTCCTGGGGCCAACGTCCTGACTTTC. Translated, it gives CASSLSRGQGAPGANVLTF. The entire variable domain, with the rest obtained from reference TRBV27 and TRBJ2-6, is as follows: EAQVTQNPRYLITVTGKKLTVTCSQNMNHEYMSWYRQDPGLGLRQIYYSMNVEVTDKGDVPEGYKVSRKEKRNFPLILESPSPNQTSLYFCASSLSRGQGAPGANVLTFGAGSRLTVL.